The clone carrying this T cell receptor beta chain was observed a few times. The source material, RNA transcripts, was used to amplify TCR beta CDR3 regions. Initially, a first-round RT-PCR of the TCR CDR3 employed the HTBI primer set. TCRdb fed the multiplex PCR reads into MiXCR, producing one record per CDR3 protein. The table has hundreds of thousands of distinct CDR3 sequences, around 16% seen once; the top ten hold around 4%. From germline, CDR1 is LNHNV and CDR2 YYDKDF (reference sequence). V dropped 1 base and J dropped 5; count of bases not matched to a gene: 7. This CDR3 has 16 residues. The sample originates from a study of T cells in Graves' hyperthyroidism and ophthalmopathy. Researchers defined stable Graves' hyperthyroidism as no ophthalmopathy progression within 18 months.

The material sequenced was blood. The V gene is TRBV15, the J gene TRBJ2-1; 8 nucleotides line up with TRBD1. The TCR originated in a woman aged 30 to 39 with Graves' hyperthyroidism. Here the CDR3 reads CATSRGRQGRDNEQFF. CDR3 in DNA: TGTGCCACCAGCAGAGGTCGACAGGGGCGGGACAATGAGCAGTTCTTC.